The 20 T cell receptor beta chains given below trace back to one sample, sequenced in a study of identical twins. TCRdb recomputed calls from the 5' RACE reads with MiXCR, one row per CDR3 protein. Found here are 400,000 to 650,000 distinct CDR3 sequences, 22% of them singletons; the top ten hold roughly 0.91%. These data were likewise used in another study, on T cells expressing NK-cell markers.

The sequenced sample was CD4+ T cells sorted from blood. Source of these receptors: a woman aged 18-30 years in good health.

V is TRBV5-1 and J is TRBJ2-5; D possibly corresponds to TRBD2 (6 bases). CDR1 is SGHRS, CDR2 YFSETQ, per germline. Trimming took off 1 base at V and 2 bases at J, with 12 bases between the two ends. CDR3 length: 15 amino acids. The CDR3 sequence: CASSLRGVAQETQYF. The CDR3 DNA reads TGCGCCAGCAGCTTGCGCGGGGTGGCACAAGAGACCCAGTACTTC.

V is TRBV29-1 and J is TRBJ2-1, with TRBD2 matching 8 bases. V was pared by 5 bases and J by 9 bases, with 6 bases of the junction left unmatched. The CDR3 has 12 amino acids. CDR1 is SQVTM and CDR2 is ANQGSEA in the germline V gene. The CDR3 DNA sequence: TGCAGCGTTCCCCCCGGGAGGGGTGAGCAGTTCTTC. Amino acids: CSVPPGRGEQFF.

This clonotype showed up just a few times. The genes are TRBV20-1 and TRBJ2-4, with 7 bases matching TRBD2. V was clipped by 4 bases and J by 7 bases; unmatched bases: 7. The CDR3 extends over 13 amino acids. Germline V gene sequence: CDR1 DFQATT, CDR2 SNEGSKA (reference sequence). The CDR3 loop is CSATRGGRNIQYF. CDR3 nucleotides: TGCAGTGCTACACGGGGAGGGCGGAACATTCAGTACTTC.

The chain recombines TRBV6-1 with TRBJ2-7; D uncertain. V was shortened by 6 bases and J by 2 bases, with 14 bases between the two germline ends. This CDR3 comprises 14 residues. The germline V gene encodes CDR1 MNHNS and CDR2 SASEGT. The CDR3 DNA follows: TGTGCCAGCAGCTTGGACGCGCGCCCCTACGAGCAGTACTTC. It specifies CASSLDARPYEQYF.

This clonotype came up a few times. V usage is TRBV20-1 and J usage is TRBJ2-3, with D possibly being TRBD2 (7 bases). The ends were cut back, 1 base at V and 4 bases at J, with 24 bases in the middle. The length of the CDR3 is 18 residues. Germline CDR1 and CDR2: DFQATT and SNEGSKA (reference sequence). The CDR3 here is CSARGYLTGGGVADTQYF. CDR3 coding DNA: TGCAGTGCTAGAGGTTATCTGACTGGGGGGGGCGTCGCAGATACGCAGTATTTT.

This clonotype was found a few times. The rearrangement links TRBV12-3 or TRBV12-4 to TRBJ1-6; D remains unclear. V lost 2 bases, J lost 5 bases, and 13 bases lay in between. The CDR3 sequence is 16 residues long. DNA for the CDR3: TGTGCCAGCAGTTTACTTCCAAAGGGAGATAATTCACCCCTCCACTTT. Residues: CASSLLPKGDNSPLHF.

The chain joins TRBV20-1 to TRBJ2-3, with D uncertain. The CDR3 has 13 residues. V lost 0 bases and J 1 base, leaving 5 bases between the germline ends. CDR1 is DFQATT and CDR2 is SNEGSKA in the germline V gene (reference sequence). The CDR3 spells CSARDAGTDTQYF. As DNA, the CDR3 is TGCAGTGCTAGAGATGCGGGCACAGATACGCAGTATTTT.

This clonotype was picked up a small number of times. This chain links TRBV20-1 with TRBJ2-5, with unresolved D. Trimming stripped 5 bases from V and 7 bases from J, with 11 bases between. Per the germline V gene, CDR1 is DFQATT and CDR2 is SNEGSKA (reference sequence). CDR3 length: 11 amino acids. CDR3 sequence (DNA): TGCAGTGCTGCACGAGCTGGGACCCAGTACTTC. Translated, it gives CSAARAGTQYF.

There are a few counts of this clonotype. The chain links TRBV20-1 to TRBJ2-5; 8 bases align to TRBD2. The CDR3 loop spans 15 amino acids. V shed 3 bases, J shed 3 bases, and the junction held 9 bases outside the gene matches. The V gene's germline CDR1 is DFQATT and CDR2 SNEGSKA (reference sequence). The CDR3 nucleotides read TGCAGTGCTAGCCCCGTGATTAGCGGGAAAGAGACCCAGTACTTC. This sequence encodes CSASPVISGKETQYF.

V and J are TRBV5-1 and TRBJ2-3; D unresolved. The CDR3 covers 14 residues. Germline loops: CDR1 SGHRS, CDR2 YFSETQ. V lost 7 bases and J lost 1, with 13 bases in between. This chain's CDR3 is CASSPGPRTDTQYF. CDR3 nucleotides: TGCGCCAGCTCTCCGGGTCCCCGCACAGATACGCAGTATTTT. Together with reference TRBV5-1 and TRBJ2-3, the CDR3 gives the full variable domain: KAGVTQTPRYLIKTRGQQVTLSCSPISGHRSVSWYQQTPGQGLQFLFEYFSETQRNKGNFPGRFSGRQFSNSRSEMNVSTLELGDSALYLCASSPGPRTDTQYFGPGTRLTVL.

V usage is TRBV3-1 and J usage is TRBJ1-2; possible D gene TRBD1, 5 bases. CDR1 is LGHDT and CDR2 is YNNKEL in the germline V gene (reference sequence). This CDR3 has 16 amino acids. Between the trimmed V and J ends, which lost 0 bases and 2 bases, there was a span of 13 bases. The CDR3: CASSQDPLQGNYGYTF. The CDR3 bases are TGTGCCAGCAGCCAAGATCCCTTGCAGGGAAACTATGGCTACACCTTC.

This sequence joins TRBV7-2 and TRBJ2-1; D may be TRBD1 (7 bases). CDR1 and CDR2 from the germline V gene are SGHTA and FQGNSA. Trimming took off 1 base at V and 4 bases at J, with 11 bases between the two ends. This CDR3 has 15 residues. In DNA form, the CDR3 reads TGTGCCAGCAGCTTAGGGCCAGGGGGGTACAATGAGCAGTTCTTC. This translates into CASSLGPGGYNEQFF. The variable domain in full, completed from reference TRBV7-2 and TRBJ2-1, reads GAGVSQSPSNKVTEKGKDVELRCDPISGHTALYWYRQSLGQGLEFLIYFQGNSAPDKSGLPSDRFSAERTGGSVSTLTIQRTQQEDSAVYLCASSLGPGGYNEQFFGPGTRLTVL.

The gene calls are TRBV7-9 and TRBJ2-3; D gene uncertain. The germline CDR1 and CDR2 sequences are SEHNR and FQNEAQ (reference sequence). V lost 5 bases and J 2 bases, leaving 11 bases between the germline ends. The CDR3 is 14 amino acids. DNA for the CDR3: TGTGCCAGCAGCCTCACGGGCCCCACAGATACGCAGTATTTT. It yields the protein CASSLTGPTDTQYF.

CDR3 region: CASSPSFAIGNTIYF. CDR3 DNA sequence: TGTGCCAGCAGCCCATCATTCGCGATTGGAAACACCATATATTTT. The chain employs TRBV12-3 or TRBV12-4 and TRBJ1-3; no clear D gene. The length of the CDR3 is 15 residues. The V and J ends lost 6 bases and 3 bases respectively, with 15 bases between them.

The gene calls are TRBV11-2 and TRBJ1-2, with 7 bases identical to TRBD1. Germline CDR1 and CDR2: SGHAT and FQNNGV. The CDR3 has 20 amino acids. V was pared by 3 bases and J by 4 bases, with 23 bases of the junction left unmatched. In DNA form, the CDR3 reads TGTGCCAGCAGCTTCTTAATAAGACAGGGCCGATCAACCTCAATCTATGGCTACACCTTC. It yields the protein CASSFLIRQGRSTSIYGYTF.

This clonotype was detected a few times. The chain carries TRBV7-9 and TRBJ2-3; 7 nucleotides align to TRBD2. Trimming removed 5 bases from V and 0 bases from J; junction bases left unmatched: 5. This CDR3 contains 15 residues. Per the germline V gene, CDR1 is SEHNR and CDR2 is FQNEAQ (reference sequence). CDR3 bases: TGTGCCAGCAGCCCTGGGGGGGGGAGCACAGATACGCAGTATTTT. This gives the protein CASSPGGGSTDTQYF.

This chain links TRBV18 with TRBJ2-1, with 12 nucleotides matching TRBD2. CDR1 and CDR2 from the germline V gene are KGHSH and LQKENI. The CDR3 contains 15 residues. Losses at the gene ends were 3 bases for V and 9 bases for J; bases not matched to a gene: 6. DNA of the CDR3: TGTGCCAGCTCACCTTGGACTAGCGGGATCAGTGAGCAGTTCTTC. Translated: CASSPWTSGISEQFF.

This clonotype was seen a handful of times. The rearrangement joins TRBV6-1 to TRBJ1-6; TRBD1 agrees at 7 bases. Losses at the gene ends were 8 bases for V and 9 bases for J; bases not matched to a gene: 10. The CDR3 loop spans 14 amino acids. Germline V CDR1 and CDR2: MNHNS, SASEGT. CDR3 sequence (DNA): TGTGCCAGCCATGGGTCCCAGGGGGTTTCACCCCTCCACTTT. It codes for CASHGSQGVSPLHF.

This clonotype was recorded a few times. This rearrangement joins TRBV29-1 to TRBJ2-3; 8 bases align to TRBD1. The germline V gene has CDR1 SQVTM and CDR2 ANQGSEA. After removal of 7 bases from V and 0 bases from J, the junction contained 6 bases not matched to a gene. The CDR3 is 14 amino acids. Written as DNA, the CDR3 is TGCAGCGCGGGACAGGCTACTAGCACAGATACGCAGTATTTT. Translating it yields CSAGQATSTDTQYF.

This chain connects TRBV6-1 to TRBJ1-4; D is possibly TRBD1 (5 bases). Trimming stripped 6 bases from V and 0 bases from J, with 14 bases between. Germline lookup yields CDR1 MNHNS and CDR2 SASEGT. The CDR3 consists of 16 residues. The CDR3 sequence: CASSPGTLATNEKLFF. DNA of the CDR3: TGTGCCAGCAGCCCCGGGACGTTGGCAACTAATGAAAAACTGTTTTTT.